This T cell receptor beta chain originates from a study of blood T cell repertoires in COVID-19. Whole-study context: There were acute and convalescent COVID-19 samples, and they came from the United States, Italy and Spain.

This CDR3 is built from 16 residues. Germline V gives CDR1 MNHEY, CDR2 SMNVEV (reference sequence). With V trimmed by 3 bases and J by 4 bases, 10 bases remained unmatched. Study processing details: Amplification of reference gene primers provided the estimated nucleated cell counts. The method was immunoSEQ multiplex PCR; TCRdb's version includes in-frame clones alone and lacks a portion of them. From that table come the V and J calls and clone size; the DNA was used to work out D and trimming. The sample yields about 87,000 clones, roughly 80% seen once. The receptor comes from an elderly woman with active or convalescent COVID-19. Material for sequencing was peripheral blood. The rearrangement uses TRBV27 and TRBJ2-7; TRBD2 agrees at 9 bases. The CDR3 protein is CASSLDKPGLAYEQYF. The CDR3 DNA follows: TGTGCCAGCAGTTTGGACAAACCGGGACTAGCATACGAGCAGTACTTC.